This TCR beta chain was sequenced for a study of T-cell reconstitution after alpha-beta-depleted transplantation in children. The sample holds many counts of this clonotype. For TCRbeta, the library was prepared with unique molecular identifiers. MiXCR was run by TCRdb on the PCR reads, yielding one entry per CDR3 protein. The sample records about 360,000 distinct CDR3 sequences, roughly 13% being singletons. The sequencing used PBMCs, collected from the stem cell graft. This receptor was taken from a human donor who donated a stem cell graft to a child with Fanconi anemia.

CDR3 DNA: TGTGCCAGCAGCTCCGAAGGAGGAGATACGCAGTATTTT. Translating it yields CASSSEGGDTQYF. The chain couples TRBV5-5 to TRBJ2-3; a possible D gene is TRBD2 (5 bases). Germline lookup yields CDR1 SGHKS and CDR2 YYEKEE (reference sequence). V was cut by 3 bases and J by 5 bases, with 10 bases left in between. CDR3 length: 13 residues.